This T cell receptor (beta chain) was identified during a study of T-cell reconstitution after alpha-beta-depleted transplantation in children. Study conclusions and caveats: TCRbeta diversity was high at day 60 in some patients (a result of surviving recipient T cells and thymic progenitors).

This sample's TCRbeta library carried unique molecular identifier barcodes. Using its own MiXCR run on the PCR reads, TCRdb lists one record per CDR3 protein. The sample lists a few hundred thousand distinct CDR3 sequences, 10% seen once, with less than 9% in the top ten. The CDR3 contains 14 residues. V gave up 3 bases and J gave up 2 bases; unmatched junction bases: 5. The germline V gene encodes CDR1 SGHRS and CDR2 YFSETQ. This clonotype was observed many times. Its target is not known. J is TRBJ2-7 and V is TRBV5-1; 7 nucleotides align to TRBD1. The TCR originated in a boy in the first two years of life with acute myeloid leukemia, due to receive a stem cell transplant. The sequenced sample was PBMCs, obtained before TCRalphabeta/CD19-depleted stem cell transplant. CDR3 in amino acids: CASSSGGMTYEQYF. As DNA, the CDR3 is TGCGCCAGCAGCTCAGGGGGAATGACCTACGAGCAGTACTTC.